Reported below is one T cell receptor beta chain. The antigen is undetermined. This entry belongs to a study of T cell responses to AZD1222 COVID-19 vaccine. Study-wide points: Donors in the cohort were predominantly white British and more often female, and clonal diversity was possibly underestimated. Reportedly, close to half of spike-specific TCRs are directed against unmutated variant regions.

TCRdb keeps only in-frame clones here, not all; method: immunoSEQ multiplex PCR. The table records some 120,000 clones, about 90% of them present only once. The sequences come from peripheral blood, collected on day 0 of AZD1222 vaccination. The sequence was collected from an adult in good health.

The chain's CDR3 is CASSLAAGAREQYF. In DNA form, the CDR3 reads TGTGCCAGCAGCTTGGCCGCGGGGGCGCGGGAGCAGTACTTC. This sequence joins TRBV5-4 and TRBJ2-7; weak D call: TRBD2 (7 bases). CDR3 length: 14 residues. Trimming cost V 0 bases and J 7 bases, with 14 bases left between them. The germline V gene encodes CDR1 SGHNT and CDR2 YYREEE (reference sequence).